The present T cell receptor (beta chain) was sequenced within a study of T cell therapy after organ transplantation. Overall study: Two of the ten patients were classed as nonresponders.

Study-level results: Both transferred clonotypes and endogenous ones absent from products apparently reconstituted. Lower pretherapy CD8 clonality went with larger post-therapy fold change.

The method was immunoSEQ multiplex PCR; TCRdb's version includes in-frame clones alone and lacks a portion of them. The table has over 45,000 clones, 94% seen once. Details on this clone: Its antigen is currently unknown.

The CDR3 sequence is 17 residues long. Trimming at V came to 0 bases and at J to 7 bases, leaving 12 bases not matched to a gene. Germline loops: CDR1 MGHRA, CDR2 YSYEKL. This sequence was found in a human patient who had received a solid organ transplant and had CMV disease. This chain joins TRBV4-1 and TRBJ2-7; 10 nucleotides align to TRBD1. This material consisted of CD8+ T cells from blood, taken before autologous CMV-specific T cell therapy. For the CDR3, the DNA is TGCGCCAGCAGCCAAGATTCCCGGGACAGGGGAGGAGGGGAGCAGTACTTC. Translated, it gives CASSQDSRDRGGGEQYF.